Sequencing of this TCR beta chain was carried out in a study of cytomegalovirus exposure and HLA in healthy donors. Regarding this clone: As yet, its antigen is unknown.

The PCR employed 60 Vbeta primers together with 13 Jbeta primers. Profiled with immunoSEQ multiplex PCR; TCRdb holds only in-frame clones, not every one. The sample has under 200,000 clones, over 65% seen once. Study conclusions and caveats: Later on, an analysis found that several of the most significant clusters appeared to be linked to common viral pathogens, which included parvovirus B19.

The receptor was isolated from a man in his 60s in good health and CMV-seronegative. Material for sequencing was PBMCs.

In DNA form, the CDR3 reads TGTGCCTGGAGCGCGGACAGTTACAATGAGCAGTTCTTC. It yields the protein CAWSADSYNEQFF. This sequence joins TRBV30 and TRBJ2-1, with D possibly matching TRBD1 (6 bases). The CDR3 extends over 13 amino acids. The germline V gene has CDR1 GTSNPN and CDR2 SVGIG (reference sequence). The V end was cut by 3 bases, the J end by 4 bases, with 10 bases between. Combining the CDR3 with reference TRBV30 and TRBJ2-1 gives the whole variable domain SQTIHQWPATLVQPVGSPLSLECTVEGTSNPNLYWYRQAAGRGLQLLFYSVGIGQISSEVPQNLSASRPQDRQFILSSKKLLLSDSGFYLCAWSADSYNEQFFGPGTRLTVL.